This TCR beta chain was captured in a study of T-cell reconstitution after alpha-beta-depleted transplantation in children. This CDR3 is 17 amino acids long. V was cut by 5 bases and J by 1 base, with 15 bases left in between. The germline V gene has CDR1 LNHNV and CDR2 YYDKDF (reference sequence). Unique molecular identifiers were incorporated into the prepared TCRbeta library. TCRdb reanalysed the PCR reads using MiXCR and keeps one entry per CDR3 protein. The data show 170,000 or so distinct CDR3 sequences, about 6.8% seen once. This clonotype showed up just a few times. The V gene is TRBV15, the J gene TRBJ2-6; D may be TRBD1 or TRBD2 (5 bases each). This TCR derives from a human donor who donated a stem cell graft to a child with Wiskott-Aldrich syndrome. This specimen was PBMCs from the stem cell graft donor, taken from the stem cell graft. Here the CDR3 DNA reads TGTGCCACCAGCCCTCGTGGGGGAACATCTGGGGCCAACGTCCTGACTTTC. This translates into CATSPRGGTSGANVLTF. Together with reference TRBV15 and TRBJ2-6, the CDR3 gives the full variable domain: DAMVIQNPRYQVTQFGKPVTLSCSQTLNHNVMYWYQQKSSQAPKLLFHYYDKDFNNEADTPDNFQSRRPNTSFCFLDIRSPGLGDTAMYLCATSPRGGTSGANVLTFGAGSRLTVL.